A single sample is the source of the 23 T cell receptor beta chains below, sequenced in a study of blood T cells in healthy people across ages. The second PCR ran about 6 to 12 cycles with a sample-barcoded 5' primer and J-beta primers. TCRdb processed the 5' RACE reads anew with MiXCR; each CDR3 protein has one entry. The table lists 380,000 or so distinct CDR3 sequences, more than 45% of them singletons. The sequencing sample was made of blood. The receptors shown here come from a man aged 55 to 69 in good health.

The V call is TRBV6-6, the J call TRBJ1-2, with TRBD1 as a possible D gene (6 bases). Germline CDR1 reads MNHNY; CDR2 reads SVGAGI (reference sequence). Trimming removed 5 bases at V and 7 bases at J, with 11 bases between. The length of the CDR3 is 12 residues. CDR3 nucleotide sequence: TGTGCCAGCAGTCTCTGGGGGGCTGGCTACACCTTC. Translating it yields CASSLWGAGYTF.

The gene calls are TRBV20-1 and TRBJ1-4; 10 bases match TRBD1. This CDR3 is 14 amino acids long. With 4 bases clipped from V and 8 bases from J, the junction kept 7 bases outside the gene matches. CDR1 is DFQATT and CDR2 is SNEGSKA in the germline V gene (reference sequence). The CDR3: CSAKRDRGGEKLFF. CDR3 nucleotide sequence: TGCAGTGCTAAGCGGGACAGGGGAGGGGAAAAACTGTTTTTT.

This clonotype was seen only a few times. The chain couples TRBV24-1 to TRBJ2-1; 9 bases are shared with TRBD2. CDR1 is KGHDR and CDR2 is SFDVKD in the germline V gene. After removal of 4 bases from V and 2 bases from J, the junction contained 2 bases not matched to a gene. The CDR3 has 15 amino acids. CDR3 region: CATSDRGGAYNEQFF. Written as DNA, the CDR3 is TGTGCCACCAGTGACCGCGGGGGGGCCTACAATGAGCAGTTCTTC.

This clonotype appeared a single time. The V call is TRBV10-3, the J call TRBJ1-4; no reliable D call. The V gene lost 2 bases and the J gene lost 0 bases, with 7 bases spanning the gap. This CDR3 spans 15 amino acids. From germline, CDR1 is ENHRY and CDR2 SYGVKD. The CDR3 DNA reads as TGTGCCATCAGTGAGGCCGGTGCAACTAATGAAAAACTGTTTTTT. Protein: CAISEAGATNEKLFF.

This clonotype was found a few times. The rearrangement joins TRBV4-2 to TRBJ1-2; maybe TRBD1 (5 bases). CDR1 and CDR2 from the germline V gene are LGHNA and YNFKEQ. V was cut by 4 bases and J by 6 bases, with 15 bases left in between. This CDR3 is 14 amino acids long. This chain's CDR3 is CASSPVPGSHGYTF. Here the CDR3 DNA reads TGTGCCAGCAGCCCCGTGCCAGGGTCCCATGGCTACACCTTC.

The chain joins TRBV5-6 to TRBJ2-5, with unresolved D. Germline loops: CDR1 SGHDT, CDR2 YYEEEE. Between the trimmed V and J ends, which lost 3 bases and 2 bases, there was a span of 8 bases. This CDR3 spans 13 amino acids. In nucleotides, the CDR3 is TGTGCCAGCAGCTCATGGATACAAGAGACCCAGTACTTC. This translates into CASSSWIQETQYF. The full variable domain, completed using reference TRBV5-6 and TRBJ2-5, is DAGVTQSPTHLIKTRGQQVTLRCSPKSGHDTVSWYQQALGQGPQFIFQYYEEEERQRGNFPDRFSGHQFPNYSSELNVNALLLGDSALYLCASSSWIQETQYFGPGTRLLVL.

The chain carries TRBV27 and TRBJ1-1; D possibly corresponds to TRBD1 (5 bases). The CDR3 runs to 15 residues. Trimming took off 3 bases at V and 6 bases at J, with 17 bases between the two ends. The germline V gene encodes CDR1 MNHEY and CDR2 SMNVEV (reference sequence). The CDR3, as DNA: TGTGCCAGCAGTTTTCAGGGCCACCCATATCCTGAAGCTTTCTTT. This gives the protein CASSFQGHPYPEAFF.

The gene calls are TRBV5-1 and TRBJ2-5; D not resolved. With the DNA end fitting TRBJ2-7 better, the J assignment may be wrong. This CDR3 has 14 amino acids. The germline V gene encodes CDR1 SGHRS and CDR2 YFSETQ. This CDR3 reads CASSLAPFNYEQYF. The DNA for the CDR3 is TGCGCCAGCAGCTTGGCACCTTTTAACTACGAGCAGTACTTC.

This clonotype was counted at least ten times. The V call is TRBV5-1, the J call TRBJ2-7, with unresolved D. The CDR3 consists of 15 residues. Trimming pared 2 bases from V and 1 base from J, leaving 13 bases between. CDR1 is SGHRS, CDR2 YFSETQ, per germline. This CDR3 is CASSLKSAYSYEQYF. The CDR3, as DNA: TGCGCCAGCAGCTTAAAATCTGCTTATTCCTACGAGCAGTACTTC.

V is TRBV5-5 and J is TRBJ2-7; no firm D call. Germline CDR1 and CDR2: SGHKS and YYEKEE (reference sequence). With 1 base removed from V and 3 bases from J, the gap between germline ends came to 14 bases. The CDR3 is 15 residues long. The CDR3 loop is CASSLQAGVYYEQYF. CDR3 nucleotide sequence: TGTGCCAGCAGCTTGCAGGCAGGAGTTTACTACGAGCAGTACTTC. Full variable domain (outside the CDR3, taken from reference TRBV5-5 and TRBJ2-7): DAGVTQSPTHLIKTRGQQVTLRCSPISGHKSVSWYQQVLGQGPQFIFQYYEKEERGRGNFPDRFSARQFPNYSSELNVNALLLGDSALYLCASSLQAGVYYEQYFGPGTRLTVT.

V and J are TRBV20-1 and TRBJ2-7, with D possibly being TRBD2 (6 bases). The germline V gene encodes CDR1 DFQATT and CDR2 SNEGSKA (reference sequence). The CDR3 loop spans 15 amino acids. Trimming shortened V by 4 bases and J by 9 bases, and 25 bases separated the two germline ends. The CDR3 loop reads CSAKEGLTFGETQYF. DNA for the CDR3: TGCAGTGCTAAAGAGGGACTTACCTTTGGGGAGACGCAGTACTTC.

To note about this clonotype: The conserved phenylalanine or tryptophan normally closing the CDR3 is absent here, so this likely arose from a read error. The chain is built from TRBV7-2 and TRBJ1-2, with 7 positions matching TRBD1. In germline, CDR1 is SGHTA, CDR2 FQGNSA. This CDR3 is 13 amino acids long. V lost 5 bases and J lost 4; bases outside the gene matches: 4. In DNA form, the CDR3 reads TGTGCCAGCAGCACTGGGACAGTCTATGGCTACACCGTC. It translates to CASSTGTVYGYTV.

The chain is built from TRBV6-5 and TRBJ2-2; no reliable D call. The CDR3 consists of 14 residues. CDR1 is MNHEY, CDR2 SVGAGI, per germline. V lost 6 bases, J lost 5 bases, and 13 bases lay in between. Here the CDR3 reads CASRPESETGELFF. The CDR3 nucleotides are TGTGCCAGCAGACCGGAGTCGGAGACCGGGGAGCTGTTTTTT.

V gene TRBV20-1 combines with J gene TRBJ2-4, with D unclear. There are 10 residues in the CDR3. The V gene's germline CDR1 is DFQATT and CDR2 SNEGSKA (reference sequence). Trimming left V 5 bases short and J 5 bases short, with 4 bases between. The CDR3 sequence is CSAEENIQYF. The CDR3 DNA follows: TGCAGTGCTGAGGAAAACATTCAGTACTTC.

To note about this clonotype: One base away lies a much larger clone, so this may be a sequencing read error. The J gene is TRBJ2-5, the V gene TRBV7-2, with unresolved D. The CDR3 runs 15 residues. CDR1 and CDR2 (germline): SGHTA, FQGNSA. Trimming took 7 bases from V and 11 from J, leaving 26 bases between them. The CDR3 sequence: CASTFGALGSGEQYF. The CDR3 DNA sequence: TGTGCCAGCACCTTCGGTGCCCTCGGTTCAGGTGAGCAGTACTTC.

V gene TRBV6-1 combines with J gene TRBJ2-7; 7 nucleotides line up with TRBD1. The CDR3 extends over 14 amino acids. Trimming cost V 6 bases and J 2 bases; bases outside gene matches: 7. Germline V gives CDR1 MNHNS, CDR2 SASEGT. The CDR3 loop is CASSGTVPPYEQYF. CDR3 in DNA: TGTGCCAGCAGCGGGACAGTACCCCCCTACGAGCAGTACTTC.

The chain is built from TRBV27 and TRBJ1-6; 9 positions agree with TRBD1. This CDR3 has 20 amino acids. After removal of 5 bases from V and 1 base from J, the junction contained 15 bases not matched to a gene. Germline V gene sequence: CDR1 MNHEY, CDR2 SMNVEV (reference sequence). This CDR3 reads CASSLGQGKKSGSYNSPLHF. Written as DNA, the CDR3 is TGTGCCAGCAGTCTGGGACAGGGTAAAAAGTCTGGGTCCTATAATTCACCCCTCCACTTT.

The gene calls are TRBV2 and TRBJ1-6; 7 nucleotides align to TRBD1. The germline V gene has CDR1 SNHLY and CDR2 FYNNEI. This CDR3 has 14 amino acids. J was trimmed by 13 bases and V by 3 bases; bases with no gene match: 9. The CDR3: CASSETRQGRPLHF. CDR3 sequence (DNA): TGTGCCAGCAGTGAGACCCGACAGGGAAGGCCCCTCCACTTT. The whole variable domain, filled in from reference TRBV2 and TRBJ1-6, reads EPEVTQTPSHQVTQMGQEVILRCVPISNHLYFYWYRQILGQKVEFLVSFYNNEISEKSEIFDDQFSVERPDGSNFTLKIRSTKLEDSAMYFCASSETRQGRPLHFGNGTRLTVT.

The V call is TRBV29-1, the J call TRBJ2-3; 7 bases match TRBD2. With 7 bases clipped from V and 4 bases from J, the junction kept 11 bases outside the gene matches. The CDR3 spans 14 residues. Germline loops: CDR1 SQVTM, CDR2 ANQGSEA. The CDR3 loop reads CSGGSGIGSDTQYF. The CDR3, as DNA: TGCAGCGGAGGGAGCGGGATTGGTTCAGATACGCAGTATTTT.

This clonotype was detected ten times or more. The rearrangement links TRBV6-2 or TRBV6-3 to TRBJ1-2; the D is unclear. CDR3 length: 11 amino acids. V was trimmed by 6 bases and J by 6 bases, leaving 8 bases between them. In germline, CDR1 is MNHEY, CDR2 SVGEGT. CDR3 nucleotide sequence: TGTGCCAGCAGCCTGACCCATGGCTACACCTTC. Protein product: CASSLTHGYTF.

This clonotype came up a few times. The CDR3 loop reads CASSYPPASGGQNEQYF. The CDR3 nucleotides read TGTGCCAGCAGTTACCCCCCTGCTAGCGGGGGCCAAAACGAGCAGTACTTC. The chain couples TRBV6-6 to TRBJ2-5; TRBD2 aligns across 10 bases. Near its end, the DNA agrees better with TRBJ2-7, so the J call may be wrong. The CDR3 spans 17 residues. In germline, CDR1 is MNHNY, CDR2 SVGAGI (reference sequence).

V gene TRBV20-1 combines with J gene TRBJ2-7; D is tentatively TRBD1 or TRBD2 (6 bases each). The closer fit of TRBJ2-5 to the DNA end suggests the J call may be wrong. The CDR3 covers 14 residues. Germline V gene data show CDR1 as DFQATT and CDR2 as SNEGSKA (reference sequence). This chain's CDR3 is CSASRAGHGETQYF. As DNA, the CDR3 is TGCAGTGCTAGTAGGGCGGGACACGGAGAGACCCAGTACTTC.

The chain carries TRBV29-1 and TRBJ1-2; 10 bases fit TRBD1. V shed 3 bases, J shed 7 bases, and the junction held 14 bases outside the gene matches. Per the germline V gene, CDR1 is SQVTM and CDR2 is ANQGSEA. The CDR3 extends over 16 amino acids. The CDR3 DNA is TGCAGCGTTGAGGGGATGGGGGACAGGGGCCCGGGTGGCTACACCTTC. Protein: CSVEGMGDRGPGGYTF.